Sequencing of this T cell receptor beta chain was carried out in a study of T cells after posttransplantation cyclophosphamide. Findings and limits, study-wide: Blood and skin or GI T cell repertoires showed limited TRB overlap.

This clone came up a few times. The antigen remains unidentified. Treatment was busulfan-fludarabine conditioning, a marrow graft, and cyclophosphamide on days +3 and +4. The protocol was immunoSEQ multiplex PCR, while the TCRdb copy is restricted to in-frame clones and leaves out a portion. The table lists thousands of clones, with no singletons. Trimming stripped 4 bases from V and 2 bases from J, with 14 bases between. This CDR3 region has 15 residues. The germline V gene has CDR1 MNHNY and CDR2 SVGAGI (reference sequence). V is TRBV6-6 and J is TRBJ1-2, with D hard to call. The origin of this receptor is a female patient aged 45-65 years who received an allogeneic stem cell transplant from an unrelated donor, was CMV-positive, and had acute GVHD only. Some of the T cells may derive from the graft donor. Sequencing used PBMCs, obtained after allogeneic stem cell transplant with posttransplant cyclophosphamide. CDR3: CASSSYKTGNYGYTF. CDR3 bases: TGTGCCAGCAGTTCTTACAAAACGGGAAACTATGGCTACACCTTC.